Listed here is a single T cell receptor (beta chain). Trimming shortened V by 2 bases and J by 4 bases, and 14 bases separated the two germline ends. The CDR3 covers 15 residues. Germline CDR1 is SGHTA and CDR2 is FQGTGA. The data stem from a study of sequential checkpoint blockade in melanoma. Treatment indicated: randomized to nivolumab then ipilimumab (arm A) or the reverse (arm B). Sorted cells were live CD3+CD8+, lacking CD19 and CD56, from PBMCs. Data came from immunoSEQ multiplex PCR; TCRdb stores just in-frame clones and leaves some out. This table holds roughly 10,000 clones, approximately 60% found once.

The source of this sequence is a human donor with melanoma. This specimen was CD8+ T cells sorted from blood (inferred from file names), taken from a patient given nivolumab and ipilimumab in sequence. The J gene is TRBJ2-5, the V gene TRBV7-3; possible D gene TRBD2, 5 bases. Written as DNA, the CDR3 is TGTGCCAGCAGCTTACGGAGTGCCGCGGGAGAGACCCAGTACTTC. The encoded protein is CASSLRSAAGETQYF. The whole variable domain, remainder taken from reference TRBV7-3 and TRBJ2-5, is GAGVSQTPSNKVTEKGKYVELRCDPISGHTALYWYRQSLGQGPEFLIYFQGTGAADDSGLPNDRFFAVRPEGSVSTLKIQRTERGDSAVYLCASSLRSAAGETQYFGPGTRLLVL.